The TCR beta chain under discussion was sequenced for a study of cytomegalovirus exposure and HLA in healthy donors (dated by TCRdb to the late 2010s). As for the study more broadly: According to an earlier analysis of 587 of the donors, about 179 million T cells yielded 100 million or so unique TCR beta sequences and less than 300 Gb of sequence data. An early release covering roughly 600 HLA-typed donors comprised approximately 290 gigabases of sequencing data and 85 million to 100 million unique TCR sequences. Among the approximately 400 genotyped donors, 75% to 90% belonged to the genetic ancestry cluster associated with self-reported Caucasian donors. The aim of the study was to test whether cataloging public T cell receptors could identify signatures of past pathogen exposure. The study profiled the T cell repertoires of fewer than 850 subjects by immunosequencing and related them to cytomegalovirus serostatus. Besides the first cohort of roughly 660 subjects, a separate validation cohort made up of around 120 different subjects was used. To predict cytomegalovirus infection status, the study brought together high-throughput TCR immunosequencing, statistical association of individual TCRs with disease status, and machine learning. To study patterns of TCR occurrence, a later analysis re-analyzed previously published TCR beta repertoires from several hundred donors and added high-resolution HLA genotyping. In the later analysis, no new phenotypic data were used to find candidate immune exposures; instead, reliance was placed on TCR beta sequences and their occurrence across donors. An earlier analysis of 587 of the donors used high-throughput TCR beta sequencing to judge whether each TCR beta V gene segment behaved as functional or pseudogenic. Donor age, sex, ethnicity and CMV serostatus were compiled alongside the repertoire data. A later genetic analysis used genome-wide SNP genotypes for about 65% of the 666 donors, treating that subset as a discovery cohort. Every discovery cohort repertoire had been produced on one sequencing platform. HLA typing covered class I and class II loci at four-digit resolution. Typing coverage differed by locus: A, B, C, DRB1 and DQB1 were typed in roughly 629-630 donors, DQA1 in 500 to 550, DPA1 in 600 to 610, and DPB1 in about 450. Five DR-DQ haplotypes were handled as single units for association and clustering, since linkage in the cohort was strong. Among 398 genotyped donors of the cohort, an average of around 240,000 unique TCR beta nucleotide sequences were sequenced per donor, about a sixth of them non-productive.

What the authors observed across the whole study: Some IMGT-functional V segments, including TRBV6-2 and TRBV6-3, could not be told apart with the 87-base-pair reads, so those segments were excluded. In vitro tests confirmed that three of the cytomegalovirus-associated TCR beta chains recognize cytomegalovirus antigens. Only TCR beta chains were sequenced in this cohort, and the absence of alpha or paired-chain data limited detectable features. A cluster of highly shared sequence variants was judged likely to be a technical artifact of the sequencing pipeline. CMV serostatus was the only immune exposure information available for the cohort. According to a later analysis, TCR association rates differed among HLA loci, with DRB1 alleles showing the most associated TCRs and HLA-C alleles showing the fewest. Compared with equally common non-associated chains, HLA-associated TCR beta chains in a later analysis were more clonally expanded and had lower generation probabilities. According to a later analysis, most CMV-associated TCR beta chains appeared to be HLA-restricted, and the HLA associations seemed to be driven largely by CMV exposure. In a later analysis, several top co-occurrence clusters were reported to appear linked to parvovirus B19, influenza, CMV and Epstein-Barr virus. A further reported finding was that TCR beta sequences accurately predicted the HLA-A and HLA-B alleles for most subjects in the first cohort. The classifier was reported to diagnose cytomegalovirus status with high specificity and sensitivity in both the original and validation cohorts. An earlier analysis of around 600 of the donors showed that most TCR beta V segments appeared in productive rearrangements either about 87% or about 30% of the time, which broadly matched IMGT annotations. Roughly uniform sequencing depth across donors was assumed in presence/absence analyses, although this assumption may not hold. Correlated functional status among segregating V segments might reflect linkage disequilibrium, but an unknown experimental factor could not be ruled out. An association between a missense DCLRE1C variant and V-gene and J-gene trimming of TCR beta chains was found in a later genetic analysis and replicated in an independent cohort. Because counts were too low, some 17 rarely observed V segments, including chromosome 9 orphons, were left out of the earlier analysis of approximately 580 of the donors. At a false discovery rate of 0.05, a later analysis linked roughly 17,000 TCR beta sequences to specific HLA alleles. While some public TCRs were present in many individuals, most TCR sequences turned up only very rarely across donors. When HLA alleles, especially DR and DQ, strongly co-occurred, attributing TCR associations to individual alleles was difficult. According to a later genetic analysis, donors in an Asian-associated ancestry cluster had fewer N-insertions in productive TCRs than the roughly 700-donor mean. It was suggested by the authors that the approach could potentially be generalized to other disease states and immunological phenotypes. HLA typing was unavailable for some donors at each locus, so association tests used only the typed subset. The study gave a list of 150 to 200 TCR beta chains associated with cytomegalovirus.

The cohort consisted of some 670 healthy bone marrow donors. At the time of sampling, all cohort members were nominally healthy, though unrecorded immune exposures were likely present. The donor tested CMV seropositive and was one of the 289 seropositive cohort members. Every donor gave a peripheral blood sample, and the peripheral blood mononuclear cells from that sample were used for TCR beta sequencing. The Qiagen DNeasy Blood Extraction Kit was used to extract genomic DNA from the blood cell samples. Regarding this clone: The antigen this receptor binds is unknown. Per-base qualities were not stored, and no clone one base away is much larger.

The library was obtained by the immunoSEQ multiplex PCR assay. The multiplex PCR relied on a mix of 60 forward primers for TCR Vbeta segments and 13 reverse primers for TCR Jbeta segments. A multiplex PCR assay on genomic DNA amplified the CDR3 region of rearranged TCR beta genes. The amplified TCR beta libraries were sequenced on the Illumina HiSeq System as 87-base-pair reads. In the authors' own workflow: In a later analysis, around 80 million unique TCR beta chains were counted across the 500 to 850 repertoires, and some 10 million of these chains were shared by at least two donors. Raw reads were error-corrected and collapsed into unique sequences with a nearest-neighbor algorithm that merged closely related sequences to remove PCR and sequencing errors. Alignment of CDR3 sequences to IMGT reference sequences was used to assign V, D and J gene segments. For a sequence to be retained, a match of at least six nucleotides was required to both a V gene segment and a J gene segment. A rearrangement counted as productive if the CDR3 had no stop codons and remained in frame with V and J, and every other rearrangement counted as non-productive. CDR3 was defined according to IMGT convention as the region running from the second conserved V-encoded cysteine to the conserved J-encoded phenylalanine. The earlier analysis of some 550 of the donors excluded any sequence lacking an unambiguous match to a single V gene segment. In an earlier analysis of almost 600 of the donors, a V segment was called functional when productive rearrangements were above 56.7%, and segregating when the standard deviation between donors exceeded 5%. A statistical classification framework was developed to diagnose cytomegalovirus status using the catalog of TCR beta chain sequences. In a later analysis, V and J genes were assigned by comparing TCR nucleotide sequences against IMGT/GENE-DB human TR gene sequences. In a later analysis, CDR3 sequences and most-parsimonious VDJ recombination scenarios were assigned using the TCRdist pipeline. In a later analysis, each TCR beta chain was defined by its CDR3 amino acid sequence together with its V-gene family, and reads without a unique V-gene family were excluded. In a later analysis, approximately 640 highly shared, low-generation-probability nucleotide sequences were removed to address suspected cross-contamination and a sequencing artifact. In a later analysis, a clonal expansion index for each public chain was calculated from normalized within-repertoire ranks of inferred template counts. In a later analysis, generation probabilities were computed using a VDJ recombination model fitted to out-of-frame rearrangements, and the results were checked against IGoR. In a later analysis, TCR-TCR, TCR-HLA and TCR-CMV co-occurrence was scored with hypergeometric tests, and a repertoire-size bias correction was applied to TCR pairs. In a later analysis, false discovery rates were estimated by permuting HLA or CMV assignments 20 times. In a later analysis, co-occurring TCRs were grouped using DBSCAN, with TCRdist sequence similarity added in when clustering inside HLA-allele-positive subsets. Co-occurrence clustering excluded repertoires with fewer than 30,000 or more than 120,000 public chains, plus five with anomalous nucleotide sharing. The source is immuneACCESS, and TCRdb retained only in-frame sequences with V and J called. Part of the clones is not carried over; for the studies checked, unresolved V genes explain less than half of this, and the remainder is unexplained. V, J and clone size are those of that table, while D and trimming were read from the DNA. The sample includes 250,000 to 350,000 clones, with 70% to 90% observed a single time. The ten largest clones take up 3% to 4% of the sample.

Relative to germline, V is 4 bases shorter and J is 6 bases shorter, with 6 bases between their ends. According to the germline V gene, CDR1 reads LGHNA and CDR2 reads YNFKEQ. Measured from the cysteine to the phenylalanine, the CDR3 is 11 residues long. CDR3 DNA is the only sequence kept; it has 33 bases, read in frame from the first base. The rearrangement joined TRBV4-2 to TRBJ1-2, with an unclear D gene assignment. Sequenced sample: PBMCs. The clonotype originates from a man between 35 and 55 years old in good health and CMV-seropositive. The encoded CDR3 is CASSLRDGYTF. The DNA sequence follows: TGTGCCAGCAGCCTCCGGGATGGCTACACCTTC.